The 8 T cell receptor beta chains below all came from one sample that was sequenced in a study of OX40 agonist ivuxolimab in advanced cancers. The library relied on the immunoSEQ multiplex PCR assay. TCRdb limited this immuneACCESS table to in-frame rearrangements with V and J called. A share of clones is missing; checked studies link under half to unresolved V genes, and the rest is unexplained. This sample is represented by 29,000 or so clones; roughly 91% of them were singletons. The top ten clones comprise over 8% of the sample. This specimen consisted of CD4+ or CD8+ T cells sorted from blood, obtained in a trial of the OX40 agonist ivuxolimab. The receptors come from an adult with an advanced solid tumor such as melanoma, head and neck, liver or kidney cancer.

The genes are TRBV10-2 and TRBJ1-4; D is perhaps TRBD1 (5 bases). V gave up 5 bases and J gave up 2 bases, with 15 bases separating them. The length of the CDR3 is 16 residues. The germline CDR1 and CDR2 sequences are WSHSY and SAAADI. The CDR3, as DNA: TGCGCCAGCAGTCGGCCTGGTGAGGGGACTAATGAAAAACTGTTTTTT. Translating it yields CASSRPGEGTNEKLFF.

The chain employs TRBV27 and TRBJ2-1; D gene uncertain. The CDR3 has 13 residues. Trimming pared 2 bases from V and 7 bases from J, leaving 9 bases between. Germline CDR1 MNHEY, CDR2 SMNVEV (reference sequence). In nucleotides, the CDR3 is TGTGCCAGCAGTTTACGTCTGGGTAATGAGCAGTTCTTC. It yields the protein CASSLRLGNEQFF.

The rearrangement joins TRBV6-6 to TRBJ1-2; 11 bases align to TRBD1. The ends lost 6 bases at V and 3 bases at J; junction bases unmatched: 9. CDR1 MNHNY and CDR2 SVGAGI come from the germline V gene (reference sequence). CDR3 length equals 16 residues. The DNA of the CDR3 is TGTGCCAGCAGCTCCGGGACAGGGGGTGTGCACTATGGCTACACCTTC. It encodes CASSSGTGGVHYGYTF.

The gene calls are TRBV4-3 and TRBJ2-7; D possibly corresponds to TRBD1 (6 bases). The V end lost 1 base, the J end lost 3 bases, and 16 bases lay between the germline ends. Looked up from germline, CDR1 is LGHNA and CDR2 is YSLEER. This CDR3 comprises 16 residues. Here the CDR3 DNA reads TGCGCCAGCAGCCAAGGTCTAGGCAACAGGGTCTACGAGCAGTACTTC. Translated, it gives CASSQGLGNRVYEQYF.

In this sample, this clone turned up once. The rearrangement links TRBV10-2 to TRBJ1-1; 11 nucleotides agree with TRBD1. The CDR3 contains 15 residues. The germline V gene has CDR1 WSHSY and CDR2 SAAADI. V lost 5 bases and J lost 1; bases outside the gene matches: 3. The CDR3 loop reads CASSTGTGGNTEAFF. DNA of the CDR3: TGCGCCAGCAGTACCGGGACAGGGGGGAACACTGAAGCTTTCTTT.

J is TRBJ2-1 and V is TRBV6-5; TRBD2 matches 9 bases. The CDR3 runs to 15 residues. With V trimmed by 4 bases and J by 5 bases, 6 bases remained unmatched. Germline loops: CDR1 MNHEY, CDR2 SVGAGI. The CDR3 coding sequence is TGTGCCAGCAGTTTGCTAGCGGGAACTCACAATGAGCAGTTCTTC. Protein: CASSLLAGTHNEQFF.

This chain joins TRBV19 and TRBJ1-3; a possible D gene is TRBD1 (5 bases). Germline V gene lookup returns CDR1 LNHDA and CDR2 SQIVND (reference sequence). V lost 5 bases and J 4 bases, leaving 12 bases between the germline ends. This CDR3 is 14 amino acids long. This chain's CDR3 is CASSAHRSGNTIYF. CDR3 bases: TGTGCCAGTAGTGCCCACAGGTCGGGAAACACCATATATTTT.

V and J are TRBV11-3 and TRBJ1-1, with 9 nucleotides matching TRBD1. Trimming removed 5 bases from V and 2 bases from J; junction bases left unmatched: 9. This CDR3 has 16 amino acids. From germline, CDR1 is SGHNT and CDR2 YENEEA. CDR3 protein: CASSRDRVRVNTEAFF. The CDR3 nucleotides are TGTGCCAGCAGCCGGGACAGGGTGAGGGTAAACACTGAAGCTTTCTTT.